The sequence of this TCR beta chain was determined in a study of blood T cell repertoires in COVID-19 (dated by TCRdb to 2018 to 2021). A note on the overall study: Samples covering the acute and convalescent phases of COVID-19 were provided by collaborators in the United States, Italy and Spain. The prospective study material was composed of cDNA or gDNA derived from T cells, B-cell-depleted T cells, or PBMCs. Subjects who had been exposed to COVID-19, were actively infected with it, or had recovered from it provided the deeply sampled blood TCRbeta repertoires that made up the dataset. The repertoires were made available in a free public database intended to serve as a resource for research on the immune response to SARS-CoV-2. The samples were drawn from the first 160 participants of the ongoing ImmuneRACE study and from 1,254 subjects provided by 6 global collaborators. Nearly every sample came with metadata listing a de-identified subject ID, COVID-19 status, age in years and sex. Where available, HLA class I and class II types were taken from metadata supplied by the sample provider and were not determined by assay-based typing. Broader findings and caveats from the paper: The quantity of clinical and demographic metadata differed by source and by participant and was supplied without curation.

Turning to this clone: Its antigen target is currently unknown. No per-base quality is available; no much larger clone lies one base away.

V is cut back by 4 bases and J by 2 bases, with 11 bases in the junction unmatched. CDR1 and CDR2 are drawn from the germline V gene (reference sequence): MNHEY, SMNVEV. The CDR3 measures 16 amino acids from cysteine to phenylalanine. Left in the record is the CDR3 DNA by itself, 48 bases read in frame from the first base. TCRbeta CDR3 regions were amplified from genomic DNA using the immunoSEQ Assay, a bias-controlled multiplex PCR. Concerning the study's data processing: Within the assay, amplification of reference gene primers was used to estimate how many nucleated cells each sample contained. To quantify the absolute abundance of each unique TCRbeta CDR3 rearrangement, sequence reads were collapsed and filtered. For each sample, productive Simpson clonality was calculated by taking the square root of Simpson's diversity index across productive rearrangements. TCRdb holds this immuneACCESS table with in-frame rearrangements only. Some clones are missing; in checked studies, unresolved V genes explain under half, and the rest has no known cause. From that table come the V and J calls and clone size; the DNA was used to work out D and trimming. The sample table contains 26,000 or so clones; only one count was recorded for 80% to 90% of them. The ten most abundant clones make up roughly 13% of the sample.

The collaborating institutions used their own protocols to collect whole blood in K2EDTA tubes. For TCRbeta analysis, collaborators shipped samples as frozen whole blood, isolated PBMCs, or DNA extracted from either of those sample types. The chain is assembled from TRBV27 and TRBJ2-7, and 7 bases in between align with TRBD1. The material sequenced was peripheral blood. The source is a human donor in a cohort sampled during active COVID-19. The donor label of this sample is uncertain. CDR3 region: CASSWTGQLATYEQYF. DNA sequence: TGTGCCAGCAGTTGGACAGGCCAACTCGCTACCTACGAGCAGTACTTC.